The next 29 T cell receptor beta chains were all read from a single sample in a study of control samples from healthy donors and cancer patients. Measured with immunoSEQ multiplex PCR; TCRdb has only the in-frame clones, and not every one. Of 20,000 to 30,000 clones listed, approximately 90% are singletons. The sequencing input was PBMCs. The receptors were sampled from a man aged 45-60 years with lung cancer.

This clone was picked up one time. The CDR3 DNA is TGTGCCAGCGGAATGGGAGTTAGCAATCAGCCCCAGCATTTT. It codes for CASGMGVSNQPQHF. V usage is TRBV9 and J usage is TRBJ1-5; no definite D call. Trimming removed 7 bases from V and 0 bases from J, with 11 bases in between. Germline lookup yields CDR1 SGDLS and CDR2 YYNGEE. The CDR3 has 14 residues.

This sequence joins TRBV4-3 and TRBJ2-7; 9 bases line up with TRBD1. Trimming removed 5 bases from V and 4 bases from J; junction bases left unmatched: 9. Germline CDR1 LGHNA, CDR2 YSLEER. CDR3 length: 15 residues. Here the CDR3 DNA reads TGCGCCAGCAGCACAGGGGGCGAGGGGTTTTACGAGCAGTACTTC. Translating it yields CASSTGGEGFYEQYF.

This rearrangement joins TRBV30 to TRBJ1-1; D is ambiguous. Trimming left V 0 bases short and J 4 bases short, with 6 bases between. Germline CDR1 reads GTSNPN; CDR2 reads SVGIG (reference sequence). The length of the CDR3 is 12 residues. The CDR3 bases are TGTGCCTGGAGTGTACTGAGCACTGAAGCTTTCTTT. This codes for CAWSVLSTEAFF.

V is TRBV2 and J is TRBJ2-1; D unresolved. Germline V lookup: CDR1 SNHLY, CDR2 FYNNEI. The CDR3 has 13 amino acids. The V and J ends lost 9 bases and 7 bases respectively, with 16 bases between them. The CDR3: CASRLPARNEQFF. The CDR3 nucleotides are TGTGCCAGTCGCCTCCCTGCGCGTAATGAGCAGTTCTTC. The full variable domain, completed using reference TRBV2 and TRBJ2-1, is EPEVTQTPSHQVTQMGQEVILRCVPISNHLYFYWYRQILGQKVEFLVSFYNNEISEKSEIFDDQFSVERPDGSNFTLKIRSTKLEDSAMYFCASRLPARNEQFFGPGTRLTVL.

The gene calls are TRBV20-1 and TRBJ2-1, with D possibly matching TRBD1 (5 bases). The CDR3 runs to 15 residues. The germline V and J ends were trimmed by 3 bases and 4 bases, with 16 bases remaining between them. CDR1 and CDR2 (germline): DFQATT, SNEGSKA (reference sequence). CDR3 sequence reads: CSASFWGPTYNEQFF. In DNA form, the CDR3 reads TGCAGTGCTAGTTTTTGGGGCCCTACGTACAATGAGCAGTTCTTC.

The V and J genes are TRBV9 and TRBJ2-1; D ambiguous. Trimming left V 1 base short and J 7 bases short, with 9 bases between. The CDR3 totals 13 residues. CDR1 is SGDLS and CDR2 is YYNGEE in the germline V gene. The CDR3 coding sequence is TGTGCCAGCAGCGTATCCCCACAGAATGAGCAGTTCTTC. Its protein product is CASSVSPQNEQFF.

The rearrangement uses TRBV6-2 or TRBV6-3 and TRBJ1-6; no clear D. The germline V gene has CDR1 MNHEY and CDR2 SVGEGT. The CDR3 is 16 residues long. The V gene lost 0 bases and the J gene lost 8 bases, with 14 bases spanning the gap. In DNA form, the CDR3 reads TGTGCCAGCAGTTACTCAACGAAAGGGATAGATTCACCCCTCCACTTT. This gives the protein CASSYSTKGIDSPLHF.

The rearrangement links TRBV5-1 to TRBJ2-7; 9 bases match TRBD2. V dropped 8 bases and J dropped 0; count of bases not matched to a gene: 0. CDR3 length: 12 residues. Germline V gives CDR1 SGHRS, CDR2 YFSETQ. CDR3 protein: CASSGGSYEQYF. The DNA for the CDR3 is TGCGCCAGTAGCGGGGGCTCCTACGAGCAGTACTTC.

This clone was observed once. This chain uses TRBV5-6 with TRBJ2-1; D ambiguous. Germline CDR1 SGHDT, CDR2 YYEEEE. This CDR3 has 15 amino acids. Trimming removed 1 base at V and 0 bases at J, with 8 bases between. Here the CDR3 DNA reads TGTGCCAGCAGCTTGAAACCGAGCTCCTACAATGAGCAGTTCTTC. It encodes CASSLKPSSYNEQFF. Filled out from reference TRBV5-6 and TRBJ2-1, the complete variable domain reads DAGVTQSPTHLIKTRGQQVTLRCSPKSGHDTVSWYQQALGQGPQFIFQYYEEEERQRGNFPDRFSGHQFPNYSSELNVNALLLGDSALYLCASSLKPSSYNEQFFGPGTRLTVL.

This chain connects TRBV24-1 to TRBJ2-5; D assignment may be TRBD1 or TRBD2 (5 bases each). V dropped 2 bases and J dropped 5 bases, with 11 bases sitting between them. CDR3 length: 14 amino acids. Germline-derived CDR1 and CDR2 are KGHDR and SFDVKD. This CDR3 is CATSDSGGSETQYF. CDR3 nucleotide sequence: TGTGCCACCAGTGATTCTGGGGGTAGCGAGACCCAGTACTTC.

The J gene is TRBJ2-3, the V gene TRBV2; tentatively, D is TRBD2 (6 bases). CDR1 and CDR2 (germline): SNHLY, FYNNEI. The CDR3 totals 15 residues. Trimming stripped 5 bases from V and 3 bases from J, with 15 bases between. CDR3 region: CASSSRGGGTDTQYF. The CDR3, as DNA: TGTGCCAGCAGTTCAAGGGGAGGTGGTACAGATACGCAGTATTTT.

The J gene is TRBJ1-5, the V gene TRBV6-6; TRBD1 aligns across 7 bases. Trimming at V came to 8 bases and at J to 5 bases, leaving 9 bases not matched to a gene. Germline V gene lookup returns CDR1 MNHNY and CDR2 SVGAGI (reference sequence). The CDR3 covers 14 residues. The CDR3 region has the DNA TGTGCCAGCGAGTCAGGGGGTTTTGATCAGCCCCAGCATTTT. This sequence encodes CASESGGFDQPQHF.

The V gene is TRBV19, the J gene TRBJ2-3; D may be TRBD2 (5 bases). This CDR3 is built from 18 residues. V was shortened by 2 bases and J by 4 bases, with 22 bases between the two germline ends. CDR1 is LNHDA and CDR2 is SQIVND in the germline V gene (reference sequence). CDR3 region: CASSISQFGNVAPDTQYF. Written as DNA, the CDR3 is TGTGCCAGTAGTATAAGTCAATTCGGGAATGTAGCTCCAGATACGCAGTATTTT.

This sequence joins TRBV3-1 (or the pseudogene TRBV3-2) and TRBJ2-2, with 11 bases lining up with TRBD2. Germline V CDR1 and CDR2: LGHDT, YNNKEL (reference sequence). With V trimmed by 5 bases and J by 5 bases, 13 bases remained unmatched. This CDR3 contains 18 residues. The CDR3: CASSKTSGGIQVTGELFF. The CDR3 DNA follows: TGTGCCAGCAGCAAAACTAGCGGGGGTATTCAGGTTACCGGGGAGCTGTTTTTT.

CDR3 DNA sequence: TGCGCCAGCAGTCATGACGCACAAAGTCGGGCCAACGTCCTGACTTTC. Protein product: CASSHDAQSRANVLTF. V gene TRBV10-1 combines with J gene TRBJ2-6; D gene unclear. Between the trimmed V and J ends, which lost 5 bases and 5 bases, there was a span of 16 bases. This CDR3 is built from 16 residues. Germline V lookup: CDR1 WNHNN, CDR2 SYGVQD (reference sequence).

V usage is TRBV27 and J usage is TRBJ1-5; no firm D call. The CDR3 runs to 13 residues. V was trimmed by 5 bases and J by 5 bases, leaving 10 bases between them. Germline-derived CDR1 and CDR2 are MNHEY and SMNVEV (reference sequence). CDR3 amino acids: CASSRGLDQPQHF. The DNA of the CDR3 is TGTGCCAGCAGTCGGGGTTTGGATCAGCCCCAGCATTTT.

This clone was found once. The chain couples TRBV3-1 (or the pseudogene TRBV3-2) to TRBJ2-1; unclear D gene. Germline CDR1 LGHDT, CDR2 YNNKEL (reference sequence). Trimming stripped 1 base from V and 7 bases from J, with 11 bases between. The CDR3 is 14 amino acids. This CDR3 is CASSQAVGSNEQFF. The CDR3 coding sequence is TGTGCCAGCAGCCAAGCGGTGGGGTCAAATGAGCAGTTCTTC.

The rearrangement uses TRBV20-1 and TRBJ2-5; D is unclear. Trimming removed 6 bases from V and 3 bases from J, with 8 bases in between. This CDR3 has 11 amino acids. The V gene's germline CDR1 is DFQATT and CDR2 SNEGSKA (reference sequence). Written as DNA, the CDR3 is TGCAGTGCCCCCGCAGAAGAGACCCAGTACTTC. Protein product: CSAPAEETQYF.

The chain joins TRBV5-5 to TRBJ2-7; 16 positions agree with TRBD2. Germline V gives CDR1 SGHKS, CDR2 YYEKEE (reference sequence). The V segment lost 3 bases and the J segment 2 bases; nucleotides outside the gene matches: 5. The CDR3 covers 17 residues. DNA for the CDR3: TGTGCCAGCAGCTGGGGACTAGCGGGGGGGAATGCCTACGAGCAGTACTTC. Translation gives CASSWGLAGGNAYEQYF. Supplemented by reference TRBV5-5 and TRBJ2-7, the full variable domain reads DAGVTQSPTHLIKTRGQQVTLRCSPISGHKSVSWYQQVLGQGPQFIFQYYEKEERGRGNFPDRFSARQFPNYSSELNVNALLLGDSALYLCASSWGLAGGNAYEQYFGPGTRLTVT.

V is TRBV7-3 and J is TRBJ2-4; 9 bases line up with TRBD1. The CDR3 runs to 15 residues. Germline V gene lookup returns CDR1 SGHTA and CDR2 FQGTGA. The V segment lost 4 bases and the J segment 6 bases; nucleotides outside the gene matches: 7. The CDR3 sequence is CASSYGTGKGNIQYF. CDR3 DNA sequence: TGTGCCAGCAGCTACGGGACAGGGAAGGGAAACATTCAGTACTTC.

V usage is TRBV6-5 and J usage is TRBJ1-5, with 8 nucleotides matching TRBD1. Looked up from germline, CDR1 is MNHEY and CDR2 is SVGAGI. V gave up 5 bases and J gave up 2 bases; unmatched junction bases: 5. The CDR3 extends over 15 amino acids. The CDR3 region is CASSTDRVGNQPQHF. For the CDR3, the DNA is TGTGCCAGCAGTACGGACAGGGTAGGCAATCAGCCCCAGCATTTT.

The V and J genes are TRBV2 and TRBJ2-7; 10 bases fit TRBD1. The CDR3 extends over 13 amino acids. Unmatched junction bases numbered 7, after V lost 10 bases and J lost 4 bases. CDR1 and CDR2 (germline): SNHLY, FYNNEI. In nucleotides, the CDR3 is TGTGCCACCTCCGGGACAGGGGAATACGAGCAGTACTTC. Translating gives CATSGTGEYEQYF.

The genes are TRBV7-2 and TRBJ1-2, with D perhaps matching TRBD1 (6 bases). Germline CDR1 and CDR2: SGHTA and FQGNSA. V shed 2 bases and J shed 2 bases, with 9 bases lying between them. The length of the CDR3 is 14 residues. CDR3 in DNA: TGTGCCAGCAGCTTAAGACAGGAAAACTATGGCTACACCTTC. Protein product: CASSLRQENYGYTF.

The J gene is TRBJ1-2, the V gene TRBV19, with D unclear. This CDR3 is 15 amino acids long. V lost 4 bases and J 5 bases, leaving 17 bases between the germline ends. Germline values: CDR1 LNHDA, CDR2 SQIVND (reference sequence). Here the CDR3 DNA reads TGTGCCAGTAGTACCCAAGCTCAAATGGGTTATGGCTACACCTTC. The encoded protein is CASSTQAQMGYGYTF.

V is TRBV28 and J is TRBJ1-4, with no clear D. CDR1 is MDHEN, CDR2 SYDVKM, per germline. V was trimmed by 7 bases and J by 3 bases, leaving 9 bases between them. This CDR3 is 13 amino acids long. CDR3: CASKLAPNEKLFF. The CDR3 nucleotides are TGTGCCAGCAAACTGGCCCCTAATGAAAAACTGTTTTTT.

In DNA, the CDR3 is TGTGCCAGTACGAGACAGGGTGTCACTGAAGCTTTCTTT. Translating gives CASTRQGVTEAFF. The genes are TRBV6-5 and TRBJ1-1; TRBD1 agrees at 7 bases. Germline values: CDR1 MNHEY, CDR2 SVGAGI. Trimming at V came to 9 bases and at J to 4 bases, leaving 8 bases not matched to a gene. The CDR3 is made up of 13 amino acids.

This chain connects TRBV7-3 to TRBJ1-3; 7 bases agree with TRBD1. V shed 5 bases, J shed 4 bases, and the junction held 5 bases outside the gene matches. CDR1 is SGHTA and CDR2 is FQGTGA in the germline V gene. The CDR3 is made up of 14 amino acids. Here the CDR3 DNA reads TGTGCCAGCAGCCCGACAGGGTTCGGAAACACCATATATTTT. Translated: CASSPTGFGNTIYF.

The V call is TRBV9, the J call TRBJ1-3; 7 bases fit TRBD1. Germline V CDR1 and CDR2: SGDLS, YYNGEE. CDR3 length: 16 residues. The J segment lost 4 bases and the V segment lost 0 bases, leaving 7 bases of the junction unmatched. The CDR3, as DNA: TGTGCCAGCAGCGTAGCCCCCACAGGGGCGGGAAACACCATATATTTT. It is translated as CASSVAPTGAGNTIYF.

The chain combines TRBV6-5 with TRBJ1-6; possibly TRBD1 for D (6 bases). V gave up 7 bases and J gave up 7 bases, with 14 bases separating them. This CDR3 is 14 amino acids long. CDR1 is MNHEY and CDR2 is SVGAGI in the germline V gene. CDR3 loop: CASTPGTLNSPLHF. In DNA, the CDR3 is TGTGCCAGCACGCCCGGGACACTAAATTCACCCCTCCACTTT.